Presented here are 12 T cell receptor beta chains from one specimen sequenced in a study of human T cells and chemical hapten exposure. The time point was: healthy volunteer bleed at 6 weeks. Unfractionated whole blood was the source of the extracted total RNA. Each CDR3 protein is one row after TCRdb ran MiXCR on the RACE reads. The top ten clones hold about 6% of a sample with tens of thousands of distinct CDR3 sequences, 3% to 4.5% of them seen once. Source material: whole blood. The receptors originated from a human donor in good health. Some clones in this sample may be carry-over from other donors' samples.

At least ten counts were recorded for this clonotype. The chain recombines TRBV2 with TRBJ1-5; D is ambiguous. This CDR3 is built from 15 residues. The V gene lost 7 bases and the J gene lost 0 bases, with 13 bases spanning the gap. CDR1 SNHLY and CDR2 FYNNEI come from the germline V gene. CDR3 protein: CASKQDGYSNQPQHF. As DNA, the CDR3 is TGTGCCAGCAAACAAGATGGTTATAGCAATCAGCCCCAGCATTTT.

This clonotype was seen many times. The V call is TRBV3-1, the J call TRBJ2-7, with 8 bases matching TRBD1. CDR1 and CDR2 (germline): LGHDT, YNNKEL (reference sequence). The CDR3 totals 14 residues. J was trimmed by 4 bases and V by 0 bases; bases with no gene match: 2. The CDR3 DNA reads TGTGCCAGCAGCCAAGACACAGGGGGGTACGAGCAGTACTTC. Its translation is CASSQDTGGYEQYF.

This clonotype was recorded many times. The V call is TRBV27, the J call TRBJ2-1, with 10 bases that match TRBD2. J gave up 6 bases and V 6 bases, and 5 bases lay outside the gene matches. The length of the CDR3 is 14 residues. The germline V gene encodes CDR1 MNHEY and CDR2 SMNVEV (reference sequence). CDR3 DNA sequence: TGTGCCAGCAGCCTAGCGGGAGAGACCAATGAGCAGTTCTTC. Protein product: CASSLAGETNEQFF.

The V and J genes are TRBV5-4 and TRBJ2-3, with 8 bases matching TRBD1. Germline V lookup: CDR1 SGHNT, CDR2 YYREEE (reference sequence). The CDR3 consists of 16 residues. V was clipped by 0 bases and J by 4 bases; unmatched bases: 7. Here the CDR3 reads CASSLGRGRGSDTQYF. DNA of the CDR3: TGTGCCAGCAGCTTGGGCAGGGGGCGAGGCTCAGATACGCAGTATTTT.

The chain couples TRBV12-3 or TRBV12-4 to TRBJ2-1; D is ambiguous. The length of the CDR3 is 15 residues. Trimming stripped 7 bases from V and 0 bases from J, with 13 bases between. The CDR3 sequence is CASTREASSYNEQFF. DNA for the CDR3: TGTGCCAGCACCCGAGAGGCTAGCTCCTACAATGAGCAGTTCTTC.

This clonotype has at least ten counts. This sequence joins TRBV20-1 and TRBJ1-1; possibly TRBD1 for D (6 bases). The V gene lost 0 bases and the J gene lost 5 bases, with 19 bases spanning the gap. Per the germline V gene, CDR1 is DFQATT and CDR2 is SNEGSKA (reference sequence). CDR3 length: 16 amino acids. The CDR3 DNA sequence: TGCAGTGCTAGAGATCGGCAGGGGACCAGGAGAACTGAAGCTTTCTTT. Translated, it gives CSARDRQGTRRTEAFF.

This clonotype turned up a few times. The CDR3 coding sequence is TGTGCCAGCAGTTTATTCACCCTCATTCCCCGGTGGAAGCTTGAAGAGACCCAGTACTTC. Protein product: CASSLFTLIPRWKLEETQYF. V and J are TRBV28 and TRBJ2-5; D remains ambiguous. Germline CDR1 is MDHEN and CDR2 is SYDVKM. The ends were cut back, 1 base at V and 3 bases at J, with 27 bases in the middle. This CDR3 region has 20 residues. Variable domain in full (rest from reference TRBV28 and TRBJ2-5): DVKVTQSSRYLVKRTGEKVFLECVQDMDHENMFWYRQDPGLGLRLIYFSYDVKMKEKGDIPEGYSVSREKKERFSLILESASTNQTSMYLCASSLFTLIPRWKLEETQYFGPGTRLLVL.

This clonotype was found a few times. The chain combines TRBV19 with TRBJ1-2; no clear D. There are 12 residues in the CDR3. The germline gives CDR1 LNHDA, CDR2 SQIVND (reference sequence). V dropped 5 bases and J dropped 0 bases, with 4 bases sitting between them. The CDR3 coding sequence is TGTGCCAGTAGTCAGGCTAACTATGGCTACACCTTC. It yields the protein CASSQANYGYTF.

This clonotype has at least ten counts. The chain has TRBV5-6 and TRBJ1-5; 9 bases line up with TRBD1. From germline, CDR1 is SGHDT and CDR2 YYEEEE. The CDR3 length is 16 residues. Trimming at V came to 4 bases and at J to 4 bases, leaving 9 bases not matched to a gene. CDR3 sequence (DNA): TGTGCCAGCAGCGGATCGGGACAGGGAAAAAATCAGCCCCAGCATTTT. It codes for CASSGSGQGKNQPQHF.

This clonotype was counted many times. This rearrangement joins TRBV28 to TRBJ1-5; D call uncertain. V was cut by 2 bases and J by 4 bases, with 12 bases left in between. The CDR3 has 15 residues. Germline V gene data show CDR1 as MDHEN and CDR2 as SYDVKM. CDR3 loop: CASSLGWAPNQPQHF. CDR3 bases: TGTGCCAGCAGTTTAGGTTGGGCACCAAATCAGCCCCAGCATTTT.

This clonotype was observed at least ten times. The chain uses TRBV28 and TRBJ1-2; the match to TRBD1 covers 9 bases. CDR1 and CDR2 from the germline V gene are MDHEN and SYDVKM. Trimming cost V 4 bases and J 5 bases; bases outside gene matches: 5. This CDR3 has 14 amino acids. DNA for the CDR3: TGTGCCAGCAGTTCCAACAGGGGGCTTTATGGCTACACCTTC. Its translation: CASSSNRGLYGYTF.

This clonotype has ten or more counts. The chain recombines TRBV28 with TRBJ2-3; 10 bases are a match to TRBD2. The CDR3 runs 15 residues. The germline V gene encodes CDR1 MDHEN and CDR2 SYDVKM. V lost 5 bases to trimming and J lost 4 bases; unmatched junction nucleotides: 6. CDR3 loop: CASSPPLAGADTQYF. The CDR3 nucleotides are TGTGCCAGCAGTCCCCCCCTAGCGGGAGCAGATACGCAGTATTTT. The whole variable domain, filled in from reference TRBV28 and TRBJ2-3, reads DVKVTQSSRYLVKRTGEKVFLECVQDMDHENMFWYRQDPGLGLRLIYFSYDVKMKEKGDIPEGYSVSREKKERFSLILESASTNQTSMYLCASSPPLAGADTQYFGPGTRLTVL.